Following are 27 T cell receptor beta chains from one sample sequenced in a study of patients and donors after allogeneic stem cell transplantation. TCRdb itself ran the RT-PCR reads through MiXCR, one entry per CDR3 protein. This table holds roughly 960,000 distinct CDR3 sequences, under 20% found once. Sequences were obtained from blood, either unsorted or a sorted T cell fraction (not recorded which). All receptors come from a human donor who was either an allogeneic HSCT recipient or a stem cell or donor lymphocyte infusion donor (not recorded which). It is not recorded whose cells these are; they may come from a transplant donor.

This clonotype has only a few counts. This chain links TRBV7-2 with TRBJ1-1; D is unresolved. The germline gives CDR1 SGHTA, CDR2 FQGNSA. Between the trimmed V and J ends, which lost 1 base and 10 bases, there was a span of 13 bases. The CDR3 covers 13 residues. In DNA form, the CDR3 reads TGTGCCAGCAGCTTAGTACCGGGAGGAGTAGCTTTCTTT. Translation: CASSLVPGGVAFF.

V and J are TRBV20-1 and TRBJ2-5; 11 nucleotides line up with TRBD2. Per germline, CDR1 DFQATT and CDR2 SNEGSKA (reference sequence). J was trimmed by 2 bases and V by 6 bases; bases with no gene match: 14. The CDR3 covers 17 residues. CDR3 sequence: CSADLRLAGPLQETQYF. The CDR3 DNA follows: TGCAGTGCCGACCTGAGACTAGCGGGACCGCTACAAGAGACCCAGTACTTC.

This chain links TRBV12-3 or TRBV12-4 with TRBJ2-1; 9 bases agree with TRBD2. CDR3 length equals 16 residues. Losses at the gene ends were 2 bases for V and 4 bases for J; bases not matched to a gene: 6. The CDR3 loop is CASSLLSGGPYNEQFF. In nucleotides, the CDR3 is TGTGCCAGCAGTTTACTAAGCGGGGGGCCTTACAATGAGCAGTTCTTC.

The rearrangement uses TRBV29-1 and TRBJ2-3; maybe TRBD1 (6 bases). This CDR3 has 17 amino acids. V lost 4 bases and J lost 3, with 23 bases in between. Germline-derived CDR1 and CDR2 are SQVTM and ANQGSEA. CDR3 in DNA: TGCAGCGTTGGGTCCAACAGGGATGTGAGGTCAACAGATACGCAGTATTTT. Amino acids: CSVGSNRDVRSTDTQYF.

This clonotype showed up just a few times. The chain links TRBV6-1 to TRBJ2-7; TRBD1 matches at 8 bases. V lost 7 bases, J lost 3 bases, and 11 bases stayed unmatched. The CDR3 is 15 residues long. Germline V gene data show CDR1 as MNHNS and CDR2 as SASEGT. The CDR3 region is CASKLQGEGGYEQYF. DNA of the CDR3: TGTGCCAGCAAACTACAGGGGGAAGGGGGCTACGAGCAGTACTTC.

The chain employs TRBV10-3 and TRBJ2-1; TRBD2 agrees at 14 bases. Looked up from germline, CDR1 is ENHRY and CDR2 is SYGVKD. Trimming removed 6 bases from V and 1 base from J; junction bases left unmatched: 2. The CDR3 covers 16 residues. This CDR3 is CAIRTSGRGSYNEQFF. CDR3 nucleotides: TGTGCCATCAGGACTAGCGGGAGGGGGTCCTACAATGAGCAGTTCTTC.

This clonotype was seen only a few times. The genes are TRBV20-1 and TRBJ2-5, with D perhaps matching TRBD2 (6 bases). The CDR3 totals 13 residues. From germline, CDR1 is DFQATT and CDR2 SNEGSKA (reference sequence). Trimming pared 6 bases from V and 2 bases from J, leaving 13 bases between. This CDR3 reads CSAPPGVQETQYF. The CDR3 coding sequence is TGCAGTGCCCCGCCGGGGGTACAAGAGACCCAGTACTTC.

This clonotype was recorded at least ten times. The chain combines TRBV5-1 with TRBJ2-1; 10 positions match TRBD2. Germline assignment: CDR1 SGHRS and CDR2 YFSETQ. This CDR3 region has 15 residues. The J segment lost 6 bases and the V segment lost 4 bases, leaving 7 bases of the junction unmatched. The CDR3 DNA sequence: TGCGCCAGCAGCCAAATCCCTAGCGGGAGCAATGAGCAGTTCTTC. It encodes CASSQIPSGSNEQFF.

This chain joins TRBV12-3 or TRBV12-4 and TRBJ1-4; 7 nucleotides line up with TRBD1. V shed 3 bases and J 3 bases; nucleotides not matched to a gene: 4. There are 15 residues in the CDR3. CDR3 sequence reads: CASSLGDRSNEKLFF. The CDR3 DNA sequence: TGTGCCAGCAGTTTGGGGGACAGATCTAATGAAAAACTGTTTTTT.

The rearrangement links TRBV13 to TRBJ2-1; D is uncertain. Per the germline V gene, CDR1 is PRHDT and CDR2 is FYEKMQ (reference sequence). Trimming shortened V by 0 bases and J by 7 bases, and 10 bases separated the two germline ends. This CDR3 spans 14 amino acids. CDR3 DNA: TGTGCCAGCAGCTTAGGAGGGTTGACGAATGAGCAGTTCTTC. Translation gives CASSLGGLTNEQFF.

This clonotype was detected only a few times. V is TRBV12-3 or TRBV12-4 and J is TRBJ1-2; D is unresolved. V was trimmed by 3 bases and J by 8 bases, leaving 13 bases between them. CDR3 length: 13 residues. The CDR3 DNA follows: TGTGCCAGCAGTTTTGGGTTACCTCGAGGCTACACCTTC. Translated: CASSFGLPRGYTF.

The gene calls are TRBV6-1 and TRBJ1-5; D is perhaps TRBD1 (5 bases). V was cut by 6 bases and J by 5 bases, with 11 bases left in between. Germline loops: CDR1 MNHNS, CDR2 SASEGT. The CDR3 is made up of 13 amino acids. The CDR3 DNA follows: TGTGCCAGCAGGGCCTTGGGGCATCAGCCCCAGCATTTT. Protein: CASRALGHQPQHF.

In its sample, this clonotype was seen once. This chain joins TRBV5-6 and TRBJ2-7, with 10 positions matching TRBD1. The CDR3 is 17 residues long. Germline V gene data show CDR1 as SGHDT and CDR2 as YYEEEE. Trimming at V came to 5 bases and at J to 3 bases, leaving 14 bases not matched to a gene. The CDR3 sequence: CASSQTKTGGSGYEQYF. Here the CDR3 DNA reads TGTGCCAGCAGTCAGACCAAGACAGGGGGCAGTGGCTACGAGCAGTACTTC.

This clonotype was counted between two and nine times. This chain uses TRBV12-3 or TRBV12-4 with TRBJ1-2; D ambiguous. There are 13 residues in the CDR3. Between the trimmed V and J ends, which lost 3 bases and 8 bases, there was a span of 13 bases. The CDR3 is CASSLDGVLGYTF. The CDR3 bases are TGTGCCAGCAGTTTGGACGGAGTCCTGGGCTACACCTTC.

This clonotype was counted between two and nine times. The chain is built from TRBV11-2 and TRBJ2-6, with TRBD2 matching 7 bases. Germline lookup yields CDR1 SGHAT and CDR2 FQNNGV. The CDR3 sequence is 18 residues long. Trimming at V came to 7 bases and at J to 0 bases, leaving 12 bases not matched to a gene. The chain's CDR3 is CASTPPDTGGSGANVLTF. In nucleotides, the CDR3 is TGTGCCAGCACCCCTCCTGACACGGGGGGCTCTGGGGCCAACGTCCTGACTTTC. The whole variable domain, remainder taken from reference TRBV11-2 and TRBJ2-6, is EAGVAQSPRYKIIEKRQSVAFWCNPISGHATLYWYQQILGQGPKLLIQFQNNGVVDDSQLPKDRFSAERLKGVDSTLKIQPAKLEDSAVYLCASTPPDTGGSGANVLTFGAGSRLTVL.

V gene TRBV29-1 combines with J gene TRBJ2-7; 10 bases are shared with TRBD2. This CDR3 is built from 19 residues. J gave up 3 bases and V 1 base, and 18 bases lay outside the gene matches. From germline, CDR1 is SQVTM and CDR2 ANQGSEA. In DNA, the CDR3 is TGCAGCGTTGAAGCCCGACCGACTACTAGCGGGGACCCTATCTACGAGCAGTACTTC. It specifies CSVEARPTTSGDPIYEQYF.

This chain joins TRBV9 and TRBJ2-3; D not certain. Per germline, CDR1 SGDLS and CDR2 YYNGEE. The V gene lost 3 bases and the J gene lost 6 bases, with 11 bases spanning the gap. The length of the CDR3 is 13 residues. The CDR3 DNA reads as TGTGCCAGCAGCGGGTCCCATGCGGATACGCAGTATTTT. This gives the protein CASSGSHADTQYF.

As DNA, the CDR3 is TGTGCCAGCAGTTACTCTTGGGGGGCTAGCACCTATAATTCACCCCTCCACTTT. This gives the protein CASSYSWGASTYNSPLHF. The rearrangement links TRBV6-5 to TRBJ1-6; tentatively, D is TRBD1 (6 bases). The CDR3 contains 18 residues. Trimming removed 0 bases at V and 2 bases at J, with 14 bases between. The germline V gene encodes CDR1 MNHEY and CDR2 SVGAGI.

The sample holds a few counts of this clonotype. The J gene is TRBJ2-7, the V gene TRBV29-1; 7 bases are shared with TRBD2. Losses at the gene ends were 6 bases for V and 6 bases for J; bases not matched to a gene: 8. The V gene's germline CDR1 is SQVTM and CDR2 ANQGSEA. This CDR3 has 12 residues. CDR3 coding DNA: TGCAGCGTGTCTAGCGGACTTATCGAGCAGTACTTC. Its protein is CSVSSGLIEQYF.

This chain uses TRBV24-1 with TRBJ2-3; TRBD1 matches 9 bases. Germline lookup yields CDR1 KGHDR and CDR2 SFDVKD. The CDR3 spans 18 residues. The junction had 16 bases not matched to a gene; V was cut back by 4 bases and J by 6 bases. Written as DNA, the CDR3 is TGTGCCACCAGTGACCCTTCCGGGACAGGGCGATCCAGGGATACGCAGTATTTT. It codes for CATSDPSGTGRSRDTQYF.

The CDR3 loop reads CASSPMGEQFF. DNA for the CDR3: TGTGCCAGCAGTCCTATGGGGGAGCAGTTCTTC. The rearrangement links TRBV6-1 to TRBJ2-1; D is ambiguous. The germline gives CDR1 MNHNS, CDR2 SASEGT. CDR3 length equals 11 residues. Trimming shortened V by 5 bases and J by 10 bases, and 9 bases separated the two germline ends.

Only a few counts were recorded for this clonotype. The genes are TRBV12-3 or TRBV12-4 and TRBJ2-7; TRBD1 aligns across 11 bases. The CDR3 loop spans 17 amino acids. V lost 1 base and J lost 2; bases outside the gene matches: 7. CDR3 DNA sequence: TGTGCCAGCAGTTTAGGACAAGGGACAGGGGGTACCTACGAGCAGTACTTC. This translates into CASSLGQGTGGTYEQYF.

The chain employs TRBV10-3 and TRBJ1-4; the match to TRBD1 covers 9 bases. Germline loops: CDR1 ENHRY, CDR2 SYGVKD. The CDR3 consists of 15 residues. Trimming removed 6 bases from V and 5 bases from J; junction bases left unmatched: 7. Here the CDR3 DNA reads TGTGCCATCAGGCCCGGGACAGGGCCAAATGAAAAACTGTTTTTT. Translating gives CAIRPGTGPNEKLFF.

This clonotype turned up a few times. The chain joins TRBV12-3 or TRBV12-4 to TRBJ2-1; the match to TRBD2 covers 7 bases. The CDR3 length is 13 residues. With 6 bases clipped from V and 1 base from J, the junction kept 0 bases outside the gene matches. CDR3 sequence (DNA): TGTGCCAGCAGGGGACTATCCTACAATGAGCAGTTCTTC. Translated, it gives CASRGLSYNEQFF.

The rearrangement joins TRBV6-1 to TRBJ1-6, with D perhaps TRBD1 (6 bases). The V gene lost 6 bases and the J gene lost 6 bases, with 15 bases spanning the gap. CDR3 size: 15 residues. Germline V gene sequence: CDR1 MNHNS, CDR2 SASEGT. The CDR3 loop is CASRPQGRSNSPLHF. The CDR3 bases are TGTGCCAGCAGACCTCAGGGGAGGTCTAATTCACCCCTCCACTTT.

The CDR3 reads CASKGQGSYEQYF. The CDR3 bases are TGTGCCAGCAAGGGACAGGGCTCCTACGAGCAGTACTTC. The V call is TRBV2, the J call TRBJ2-7; TRBD1 aligns across 9 bases. With V trimmed by 7 bases and J by 0 bases, 1 base remained unmatched. The CDR3 totals 13 residues. Germline CDR1 and CDR2: SNHLY and FYNNEI.

This clonotype occurred many times. The CDR3 nucleotides read TGCGCCAGCACCCCAACCGGGTCCAACTATGGCTACACCTTC. It encodes CASTPTGSNYGYTF. The chain uses TRBV5-1 and TRBJ1-2; D unresolved. Germline V lookup: CDR1 SGHRS, CDR2 YFSETQ. Trimming took off 6 bases at V and 2 bases at J, with 14 bases between the two ends. The CDR3 has 14 amino acids. Complete variable domain (other parts from reference TRBV5-1 and TRBJ1-2): KAGVTQTPRYLIKTRGQQVTLSCSPISGHRSVSWYQQTPGQGLQFLFEYFSETQRNKGNFPGRFSGRQFSNSRSEMNVSTLELGDSALYLCASTPTGSNYGYTFGSGTRLTVV.